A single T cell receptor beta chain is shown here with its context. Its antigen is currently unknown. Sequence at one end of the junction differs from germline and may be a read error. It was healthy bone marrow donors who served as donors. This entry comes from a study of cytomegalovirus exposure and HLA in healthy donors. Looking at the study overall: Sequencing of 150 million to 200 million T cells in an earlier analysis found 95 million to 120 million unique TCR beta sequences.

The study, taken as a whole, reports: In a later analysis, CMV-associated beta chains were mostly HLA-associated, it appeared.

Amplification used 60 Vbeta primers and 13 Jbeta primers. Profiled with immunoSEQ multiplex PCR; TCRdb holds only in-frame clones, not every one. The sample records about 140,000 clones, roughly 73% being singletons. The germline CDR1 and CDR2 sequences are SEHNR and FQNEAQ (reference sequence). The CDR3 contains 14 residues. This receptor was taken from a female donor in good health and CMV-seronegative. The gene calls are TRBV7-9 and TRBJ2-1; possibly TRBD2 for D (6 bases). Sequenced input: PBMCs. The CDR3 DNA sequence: TGTTCCAGCAGCTTAACAGCTAGCGCCAATGAGCAGTTCTTC. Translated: CSSSLTASANEQFF.